What follows describes a single T cell receptor (beta chain). The data derive from a study of T cell changes during pregnancy in multiple sclerosis. The repertoire was sequenced with immunoSEQ multiplex PCR; TCRdb's copy has only in-frame clones and lacks some. The sample lists under 85,000 clones, 75% to 95% occurring once. Germline V gene data show CDR1 as ENHRY and CDR2 as SYGVKD. This CDR3 region has 14 residues. The V and J ends lost 5 bases and 4 bases, in that order; junction bases with no gene match: 2. The sample in question was CD4+ T cells from peripheral blood mononuclear cells, obtained in the second trimester of pregnancy. The chain uses TRBV10-3 and TRBJ2-2; 9 nucleotides line up with TRBD1. The clonotype comes from a female donor with multiple sclerosis, enrolled in a pregnancy study. The CDR3 DNA reads TGTGCCATCAGTACGACAGGGGGCACCGGGGAGCTGTTTTTT. It translates to CAISTTGGTGELFF.